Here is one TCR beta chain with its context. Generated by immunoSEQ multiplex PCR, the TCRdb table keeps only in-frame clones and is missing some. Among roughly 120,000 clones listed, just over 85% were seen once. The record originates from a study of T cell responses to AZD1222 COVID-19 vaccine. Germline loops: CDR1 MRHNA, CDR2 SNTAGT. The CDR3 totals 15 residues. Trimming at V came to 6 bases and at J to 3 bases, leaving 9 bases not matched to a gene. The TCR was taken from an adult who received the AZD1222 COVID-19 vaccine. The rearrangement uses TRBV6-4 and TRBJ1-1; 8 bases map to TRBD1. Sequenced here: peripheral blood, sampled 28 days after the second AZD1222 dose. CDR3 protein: CASSETGEVDTEAFF. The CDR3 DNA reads TGTGCCAGCAGCGAGACAGGGGAGGTGGACACTGAAGCTTTCTTT.